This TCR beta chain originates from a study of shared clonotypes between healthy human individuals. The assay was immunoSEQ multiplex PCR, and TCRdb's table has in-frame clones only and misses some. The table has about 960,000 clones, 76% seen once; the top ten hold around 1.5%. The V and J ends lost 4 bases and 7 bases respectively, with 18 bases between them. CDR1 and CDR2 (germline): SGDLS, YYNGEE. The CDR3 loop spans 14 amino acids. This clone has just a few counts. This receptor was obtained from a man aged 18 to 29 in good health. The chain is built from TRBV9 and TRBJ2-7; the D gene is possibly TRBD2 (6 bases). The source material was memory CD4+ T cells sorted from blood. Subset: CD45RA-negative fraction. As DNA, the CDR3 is TGTGCCAGCAGCCTAGACGGGGGAACTAAGGAGCAGTACTTC. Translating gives CASSLDGGTKEQYF.